These 27 T cell receptor beta chains came from one sample sequenced in a study of T cell changes during pregnancy in multiple sclerosis. Data came from immunoSEQ multiplex PCR; TCRdb stores just in-frame clones and leaves some out. Found here are 70,000 to 95,000 clones, 90% to 95% of them singletons; the top ten hold 4.3%. The input for sequencing was peripheral blood, taken in the first trimester of pregnancy. All receptors come from a female donor with multiple sclerosis, enrolled in a pregnancy study.

The chain recombines TRBV30 with TRBJ2-2; D is possibly TRBD2 (5 bases). This CDR3 comprises 12 residues. The germline V gene encodes CDR1 GTSNPN and CDR2 SVGIG (reference sequence). Trimming cost V 0 bases and J 7 bases, with 6 bases left between them. CDR3 sequence (DNA): TGTGCCTGGAGTGTAGAGGGCGGGGAGCTGTTTTTT. Translating gives CAWSVEGGELFF. Complete variable domain (other parts from reference TRBV30 and TRBJ2-2): SQTIHQWPATLVQPVGSPLSLECTVEGTSNPNLYWYRQAAGRGLQLLFYSVGIGQISSEVPQNLSASRPQDRQFILSSKKLLLSDSGFYLCAWSVEGGELFFGEGSRLTVL.

There are a few counts of this clone. CDR3 bases: TGTGCCAGCAGTTTAGGCAGGGGATTCGAGCAGTACTTC. It specifies CASSLGRGFEQYF. The rearrangement links TRBV27 to TRBJ2-7; TRBD1 is a possible D gene (6 bases). This CDR3 spans 13 amino acids. CDR1 is MNHEY and CDR2 is SMNVEV in the germline V gene (reference sequence). The V end was cut by 2 bases, the J end by 6 bases, with 11 bases between.

J is TRBJ2-1 and V is TRBV13; 7 bases agree with TRBD1. The germline V gene encodes CDR1 PRHDT and CDR2 FYEKMQ (reference sequence). Trimming cost V 5 bases and J 4 bases; bases outside gene matches: 2. The CDR3 covers 13 residues. The DNA for the CDR3 is TGTGCCAGCAGCGTGGGACAGTACAATGAGCAGTTCTTC. It specifies CASSVGQYNEQFF.

V and J are TRBV10-3 and TRBJ2-2; 7 bases are a match to TRBD1. The V gene end was trimmed by 2 bases and the J gene end by 2 bases; junction bases not matched to a gene: 8. Germline V gene lookup returns CDR1 ENHRY and CDR2 SYGVKD. The CDR3 has 17 amino acids. CDR3 sequence: CAISETPGQRNTGELFF. The CDR3 nucleotides are TGTGCCATCAGTGAGACACCGGGACAGAGAAACACCGGGGAGCTGTTTTTT.

The gene calls are TRBV19 and TRBJ1-4, with TRBD1 matching 8 bases. The trim removed 3 bases at V and 3 bases at J, leaving 6 bases unmatched. The germline V gene encodes CDR1 LNHDA and CDR2 SQIVND (reference sequence). CDR3 length: 16 residues. In nucleotides, the CDR3 is TGTGCCAGTAGTATCATGACAGGGGATCCTAATGAAAAACTGTTTTTT. Its translation: CASSIMTGDPNEKLFF.

The V call is TRBV5-1, the J call TRBJ1-1; 8 nucleotides agree with TRBD1. J lost 0 bases, V lost 5 bases, and 3 bases had no gene match. The CDR3 covers 14 residues. The germline gives CDR1 SGHRS, CDR2 YFSETQ. CDR3 amino acids: CASSPDRVNTEAFF. CDR3 coding DNA: TGCGCCAGCAGTCCGGACAGGGTGAACACTGAAGCTTTCTTT.

V gene TRBV14 combines with J gene TRBJ1-2; a possible D gene is TRBD1 (6 bases). V was trimmed by 0 bases and J by 1 base, leaving 21 bases between them. Germline-derived CDR1 and CDR2 are SGHDN and FVKESK. The CDR3 contains 19 residues. The CDR3 is CASSQDVPDSEPVNYGYTF. In nucleotides, the CDR3 is TGTGCCAGCAGCCAAGATGTTCCGGACAGCGAACCCGTTAACTATGGCTACACCTTC.

This chain uses TRBV25-1 with TRBJ1-2, with 12 bases identical to TRBD1. After removal of 7 bases from V and 6 bases from J, the junction contained 9 bases not matched to a gene. CDR1 and CDR2 (germline): MGHDK, SYGVNS. This CDR3 contains 15 residues. CDR3 region: CASMPGQGAINGYTF. CDR3 coding DNA: TGTGCCAGCATGCCGGGACAGGGGGCAATTAATGGCTACACCTTC.

V is TRBV7-3 and J is TRBJ2-2; 8 positions agree with TRBD1. Germline V gene lookup returns CDR1 SGHTA and CDR2 FQGTGA. Germline trimming cut 5 bases from V and 3 bases from J; bases unmatched to any gene: 5. The CDR3 consists of 15 residues. The CDR3 DNA sequence: TGTGCCAGCAGCCAAGCGGACAGGGACACCGGGGAGCTGTTTTTT. Residues: CASSQADRDTGELFF.

The gene calls are TRBV7-9 and TRBJ2-1; D perhaps matches TRBD2 (7 bases). This CDR3 is built from 13 residues. CDR1 is SEHNR and CDR2 is FQNEAQ in the germline V gene (reference sequence). The V end lost 8 bases, the J end lost 8 bases, and 16 bases lay between the germline ends. The CDR3 nucleotides are TGTGCCAGCTCCATAGGGGGGGGAGATGAGCAGTTCTTC. It is translated as CASSIGGGDEQFF.

V gene TRBV27 combines with J gene TRBJ2-2, with 7 bases aligning to TRBD2. With V trimmed by 6 bases and J by 0 bases, 4 bases remained unmatched. The CDR3 covers 15 residues. Germline V gene lookup returns CDR1 MNHEY and CDR2 SMNVEV (reference sequence). CDR3 coding DNA: TGTGCCAGCAGGGGGGGGGTCGCGAACACCGGGGAGCTGTTTTTT. This sequence encodes CASRGGVANTGELFF.

V gene TRBV5-1 combines with J gene TRBJ1-1; 7 nucleotides agree with TRBD1. Germline V gene sequence: CDR1 SGHRS, CDR2 YFSETQ. The CDR3 covers 17 residues. V shed 4 bases and J 0 bases; nucleotides not matched to a gene: 12. The CDR3 DNA is TGCGCCAGCAGCCCTCCGAGGTCAGGGGGTATGAACACTGAAGCTTTCTTT. Protein sequence: CASSPPRSGGMNTEAFF.

The genes are TRBV11-3 and TRBJ2-3; 8 nucleotides agree with TRBD2. The length of the CDR3 is 18 residues. Per germline, CDR1 SGHNT and CDR2 YENEEA. J lost 4 bases, V lost 4 bases, and 16 bases had no gene match. The CDR3 spells CASSSRVGERGKSDTQYF. The DNA for the CDR3 is TGTGCCAGCAGCTCCAGGGTTGGTGAGCGGGGGAAATCAGATACGCAGTATTTT.

This chain connects TRBV2 to TRBJ1-2; D is possibly TRBD1 (6 bases). Germline CDR1 reads SNHLY; CDR2 reads FYNNEI. The CDR3 sequence is 14 residues long. Between the trimmed V and J ends, which lost 6 bases and 7 bases, there was a span of 18 bases. CDR3 residues: CASRGDRLKGGYTF. CDR3 DNA sequence: TGTGCCAGCAGAGGCGACAGGTTGAAAGGTGGCTACACCTTC. Using reference TRBV2 and TRBJ1-2 for the parts outside the CDR3, the full variable domain is EPEVTQTPSHQVTQMGQEVILRCVPISNHLYFYWYRQILGQKVEFLVSFYNNEISEKSEIFDDQFSVERPDGSNFTLKIRSTKLEDSAMYFCASRGDRLKGGYTFGSGTRLTVV.

This chain joins TRBV5-1 and TRBJ1-6; perhaps TRBD1 as D (6 bases). Germline assignment: CDR1 SGHRS and CDR2 YFSETQ. Trimming took 4 bases from V and 5 from J, leaving 13 bases between them. This CDR3 has 15 amino acids. The CDR3 reads CASSTHEGDNSPLHF. The DNA for the CDR3 is TGCGCCAGCAGCACACACGAGGGGGATAATTCACCCCTCCACTTT.

The chain recombines TRBV5-1 with TRBJ2-3; 8 bases agree with TRBD1. Germline V gene sequence: CDR1 SGHRS, CDR2 YFSETQ. After removal of 1 base from V and 5 bases from J, the junction contained 6 bases not matched to a gene. The CDR3 totals 15 residues. The CDR3 bases are TGCGCCAGCAGCTTGCAGGGGGCGCCCCAAGATACGCAGTATTTT. Residues: CASSLQGAPQDTQYF.

CDR3 bases: TGCGCCAGCAGCTTGGCCCTGCGGGGTTGTGGCTACACCTTC. Its protein is CASSLALRGCGYTF. This chain uses TRBV5-1 with TRBJ1-2; D is undetermined. The V gene lost 0 bases and the J gene lost 7 bases, with 13 bases spanning the gap. The CDR3 contains 14 residues. Germline V CDR1 and CDR2: SGHRS, YFSETQ.

As regards this clone: The sample has other DNA sequences that encode this CDR3 too. V is TRBV10-3 and J is TRBJ2-5; TRBD2 matches at 10 bases. This CDR3 has 15 amino acids. After removal of 4 bases from V and 2 bases from J, the junction contained 4 bases not matched to a gene. Germline lookup yields CDR1 ENHRY and CDR2 SYGVKD. The CDR3 DNA reads TGTGCCATCAGTGTCTTAGCGGGGGGTCAAGAGACCCAGTACTTC. This codes for CAISVLAGGQETQYF.

The chain links TRBV6-5 to TRBJ2-7; D gene ambiguous. The germline V and J ends were trimmed by 5 bases and 5 bases, with 10 bases remaining between them. Germline CDR1 and CDR2: MNHEY and SVGAGI. The CDR3 spans 12 residues. The CDR3 protein is CASSPSEDEQYF. The CDR3 nucleotides are TGTGCCAGCAGTCCGTCAGAGGACGAGCAGTACTTC.

J is TRBJ2-5 and V is TRBV6-4; 11 bases fit TRBD2. CDR1 is MRHNA and CDR2 is SNTAGT in the germline V gene. The trim removed 3 bases at V and 2 bases at J, leaving 2 bases unmatched. The CDR3 length is 15 residues. The DNA for the CDR3 is TGTGCCAGCAGTGAACTAGCGGGGGCTCAAGAGACCCAGTACTTC. It translates to CASSELAGAQETQYF.

This chain connects TRBV7-6 to TRBJ1-1, with D possibly TRBD1 on 5 matching bases. This CDR3 region has 15 residues. The V end lost 0 bases, the J end lost 1 base, and 9 bases lay between the germline ends. CDR1 and CDR2 from the germline V gene are SGHVS and FNYEAQ. In DNA, the CDR3 is TGTGCCAGCAGCTTAGCGGGGCAGGGGAACACTGAAGCTTTCTTT. This sequence encodes CASSLAGQGNTEAFF.

The genes are TRBV5-6 and TRBJ1-4, with 12 bases fitting TRBD1. The CDR3 consists of 16 residues. The J segment lost 3 bases and the V segment lost 2 bases, leaving 2 bases of the junction unmatched. Germline V gene data show CDR1 as SGHDT and CDR2 as YYEEEE. CDR3 in amino acids: CASSFGTGGPNEKLFF. CDR3 bases: TGTGCCAGCAGCTTTGGGACAGGGGGCCCTAATGAAAAACTGTTTTTT.

The gene calls are TRBV7-3 and TRBJ2-1, with D possibly matching TRBD2 (5 bases). The CDR3 consists of 15 residues. Germline loops: CDR1 SGHTA, CDR2 FQGTGA. V shed 2 bases and J shed 4 bases, with 12 bases lying between them. The CDR3 coding sequence is TGTGCCAGCAGCTTATTGTGGGGAGCATACAATGAGCAGTTCTTC. It yields the protein CASSLLWGAYNEQFF.

The chain combines TRBV2 with TRBJ2-2; D is perhaps TRBD2 (5 bases). Per the germline V gene, CDR1 is SNHLY and CDR2 is FYNNEI. V lost 7 bases and J 2 bases, leaving 11 bases between the germline ends. The CDR3 covers 14 residues. The CDR3 nucleotides are TGTGCCAGCAAGAGGACGGGAAACACCGGGGAGCTGTTTTTT. Translating gives CASKRTGNTGELFF.

The chain is built from TRBV29-1 and TRBJ2-1; 9 bases are shared with TRBD1. With 4 bases clipped from V and 7 bases from J, the junction kept 8 bases outside the gene matches. The CDR3 contains 14 residues. Germline assignment: CDR1 SQVTM and CDR2 ANQGSEA. The chain's CDR3 is CSVVLQGARNEQFF. The DNA of the CDR3 is TGCAGCGTTGTCTTACAGGGGGCGCGAAATGAGCAGTTCTTC.

The CDR3 reads CASLRGGGNQPQHF. Here the CDR3 DNA reads TGTGCCAGCCTGAGGGGGGGAGGGAATCAGCCCCAGCATTTT. V gene TRBV6-4 combines with J gene TRBJ1-5, with D tentatively TRBD1 (6 bases). Trimming removed 8 bases from V and 4 bases from J, with 15 bases in between. Germline V gene lookup returns CDR1 MRHNA and CDR2 SNTAGT. This CDR3 is 14 amino acids long.

The chain recombines TRBV9 with TRBJ2-5, with 8 bases fitting TRBD2. Per germline, CDR1 SGDLS and CDR2 YYNGEE. The trim removed 0 bases at V and 5 bases at J, leaving 6 bases unmatched. CDR3 length equals 15 residues. CDR3 DNA: TGTGCCAGCAGCGTAGCAGGCGGGGGGCGGGAGACCCAGTACTTC. Amino acids: CASSVAGGGRETQYF.